The 13 T cell receptor beta chains in this list originate from one sample, sequenced in a study of blood T cell repertoires in COVID-19. Produced via immunoSEQ multiplex PCR; TCRdb's table is partial and in-frame only. The table lists some 58,000 clones, 80% to 90% of them singletons. Material for sequencing was peripheral blood. Receptor source: a man in his forties or fifties with acute or convalescent COVID-19.

This clone showed up just a few times. The chain uses TRBV7-9 and TRBJ1-2, with D uncertain. Germline V CDR1 and CDR2: SEHNR, FQNEAQ (reference sequence). The V gene lost 1 base and the J gene lost 5 bases, with 5 bases spanning the gap. The CDR3 sequence is 12 residues long. In DNA, the CDR3 is TGTGCCAGCAGCTTAGAGCTATATGGCTACACCTTC. This gives the protein CASSLELYGYTF.

The J gene is TRBJ2-1, the V gene TRBV4-2; 10 bases agree with TRBD2. The CDR3 consists of 19 residues. Germline V CDR1 and CDR2: LGHNA, YNFKEQ. Trimming took 2 bases from V and 5 from J; bases not matched to a gene: 15. The CDR3 DNA reads TGTGCCAGCAGCCAACCGGGACTAGCGCCCGTCCCTCCCAACAATGAGCAGTTCTTC. It yields the protein CASSQPGLAPVPPNNEQFF.

The CDR3 protein is CASSVTGGNTEAFF. The CDR3 nucleotides are TGCGCCAGCAGCGTGACAGGGGGGAACACTGAAGCTTTCTTT. This chain connects TRBV5-1 to TRBJ1-1, with 9 bases fitting TRBD1. Trimming took 4 bases from V and 1 from J; bases not matched to a gene: 2. This CDR3 comprises 14 residues. Germline V gene sequence: CDR1 SGHRS, CDR2 YFSETQ.

The CDR3 is CASSGDRSNTGELFF. CDR3 DNA: TGTGCCAGCAGTGGGGACAGGTCGAACACCGGGGAGCTGTTTTTT. V usage is TRBV2 and J usage is TRBJ2-2; 8 positions agree with TRBD1. This CDR3 spans 15 amino acids. V shed 4 bases, J shed 0 bases, and the junction held 1 base outside the gene matches. Germline V lookup: CDR1 SNHLY, CDR2 FYNNEI.

J is TRBJ1-2 and V is TRBV5-4, with unresolved D. This CDR3 is 12 amino acids long. Trimming stripped 0 bases from V and 8 bases from J, with 8 bases between. The germline V gene encodes CDR1 SGHNT and CDR2 YYREEE (reference sequence). CDR3 sequence: CASSLEVEGYTF. The CDR3 DNA reads TGTGCCAGCAGCTTGGAAGTAGAGGGCTACACCTTC.

This clone occurred once. The CDR3 DNA reads as TGTGCCAGCAGCTTAGGGGACAGGGCCGGTTCACCCCTCCACTTT. Translated: CASSLGDRAGSPLHF. The chain links TRBV11-2 to TRBJ1-6; TRBD1 matches at 9 bases. Germline loops: CDR1 SGHAT, CDR2 FQNNGV. This CDR3 region has 15 residues. V was pared by 1 base and J by 9 bases, with 4 bases of the junction left unmatched.

The rearrangement links TRBV29-1 to TRBJ1-6; D perhaps matches TRBD1 (6 bases). V lost 4 bases and J 7 bases, leaving 11 bases between the germline ends. The CDR3 is made up of 13 amino acids. CDR1 and CDR2 (germline): SQVTM, ANQGSEA. CDR3 sequence: CSVGDTRNSPLHF. The DNA for the CDR3 is TGCAGCGTTGGGGACACGCGGAATTCACCCCTCCACTTT.

This clone has only a few counts. The chain combines TRBV2 with TRBJ2-3; 10 nucleotides line up with TRBD2. V shed 8 bases and J 4 bases; nucleotides not matched to a gene: 12. This CDR3 is 16 amino acids long. Germline V gene data show CDR1 as SNHLY and CDR2 as FYNNEI. CDR3 nucleotides: TGTGCCAGCGGGTTAGCGGGGGGCCCCCCCGCAGATACGCAGTATTTT. Translation: CASGLAGGPPADTQYF.

The chain couples TRBV2 to TRBJ1-2; TRBD1 matches 9 bases. Germline V gene sequence: CDR1 SNHLY, CDR2 FYNNEI. CDR3 length equals 14 residues. The J segment lost 8 bases and the V segment lost 5 bases, leaving 9 bases of the junction unmatched. Written as DNA, the CDR3 is TGTGCCAGCAGTATCTTACAGGGGGCGATGGGCTACACCTTC. As protein: CASSILQGAMGYTF.

The chain combines TRBV4-2 with TRBJ1-5; 9 bases line up with TRBD1. CDR3 length: 15 amino acids. The V gene's germline CDR1 is LGHNA and CDR2 YNFKEQ. J gave up 4 bases and V 4 bases, and 5 bases lay outside the gene matches. The CDR3 DNA reads TGTGCCAGCAGCCCGGGACAGGGAAGTAATCAGCCCCAGCATTTT. Residues: CASSPGQGSNQPQHF.

V is TRBV28 and J is TRBJ1-6; tentative D call: TRBD1 (5 bases). This CDR3 is built from 15 residues. V was trimmed by 5 bases and J by 9 bases, leaving 17 bases between them. CDR1 is MDHEN, CDR2 SYDVKM, per germline. The CDR3 DNA reads TGTGCCAGCAGTCCTTTGGTGGGGGAGGGTTCACCCCTCCACTTT. It encodes CASSPLVGEGSPLHF. Supplemented by reference TRBV28 and TRBJ1-6, the full variable domain reads DVKVTQSSRYLVKRTGEKVFLECVQDMDHENMFWYRQDPGLGLRLIYFSYDVKMKEKGDIPEGYSVSREKKERFSLILESASTNQTSMYLCASSPLVGEGSPLHFGNGTRLTVT.

V is TRBV5-4 and J is TRBJ1-3; D possibly corresponds to TRBD1 (5 bases). Germline V gene lookup returns CDR1 SGHNT and CDR2 YYREEE (reference sequence). This CDR3 is built from 13 residues. Deletions cut 4 bases from V and 4 bases from J, with 9 bases between. CDR3 sequence: CASSPRGGNTIYF. CDR3 nucleotides: TGTGCCAGCAGCCCGCGGGGGGGAAACACCATATATTTT.

V is TRBV10-2 and J is TRBJ1-1; no firm D call. V lost 3 bases to trimming and J lost 6 bases, with 8 bases between them. CDR1 WSHSY and CDR2 SAAADI come from the germline V gene. The CDR3 loop spans 12 amino acids. For the CDR3, the DNA is TGCGCCAGCAGTGACGTAGGAGCTGAAGCTTTCTTT. It specifies CASSDVGAEAFF.